This passage covers 12 T cell receptor beta chains from one sample sequenced in a study of T cell responses to AZD1222 COVID-19 vaccine. This table comes from immunoSEQ multiplex PCR, and its TCRdb copy is limited to in-frame clones, with some not included. The sample holds 90,000 to 120,000 clones; around 90% are singletons and the top ten take 6.6%. The source material was peripheral blood, sampled on day 0 of AZD1222 vaccination. These receptors originate from an adult in good health.

J is TRBJ2-1 and V is TRBV12-3 or TRBV12-4; no definite D call. The CDR3 runs 12 residues. V lost 7 bases, J lost 8 bases, and 12 bases lay in between. CDR3 sequence reads: CASTSSVDEQFF. The CDR3 nucleotides read TGTGCCAGCACCAGTAGTGTGGATGAGCAGTTCTTC.

The chain links TRBV5-1 to TRBJ2-5, with 7 bases fitting TRBD1. Looked up from germline, CDR1 is SGHRS and CDR2 is YFSETQ. V shed 3 bases and J 1 base; nucleotides not matched to a gene: 3. The CDR3 has 14 amino acids. The CDR3 sequence: CASSSGQFQETQYF. CDR3 sequence (DNA): TGCGCCAGCAGCTCGGGACAGTTCCAAGAGACCCAGTACTTC.

The chain couples TRBV10-3 to TRBJ1-5; 9 bases map to TRBD1. The CDR3 extends over 15 amino acids. The trim removed 6 bases at V and 3 bases at J, leaving 6 bases unmatched. The germline V gene encodes CDR1 ENHRY and CDR2 SYGVKD. DNA for the CDR3: TGTGCCATCAGCGAGGGACAGGGCCCCAATCAGCCCCAGCATTTT. This sequence encodes CAISEGQGPNQPQHF.

The chain joins TRBV7-2 to TRBJ2-7; 12 positions match TRBD2. CDR1 is SGHTA and CDR2 is FQGNSA in the germline V gene. The V and J ends lost 5 bases and 7 bases, in that order; junction bases with no gene match: 12. This CDR3 spans 16 amino acids. In nucleotides, the CDR3 is TGTGCCAGCAGCCCCCTGGGCGCCCTAGCGGGGGGGGAGCAGTACTTC. It encodes CASSPLGALAGGEQYF.

This chain joins TRBV18 and TRBJ2-3; D might be TRBD1 or TRBD2, each matching 5 bases. This CDR3 region has 16 residues. V was pared by 4 bases and J by 0 bases, with 14 bases between. Germline values: CDR1 KGHSH, CDR2 LQKENI. The chain's CDR3 is CASSLYQWDSTDTQYF. DNA of the CDR3: TGTGCCAGCTCACTGTACCAGTGGGACAGCACAGATACGCAGTATTTT.

The chain uses TRBV7-9 and TRBJ1-5, with 7 bases identical to TRBD1. Trimming removed 2 bases from V and 5 bases from J; junction bases left unmatched: 12. The germline CDR1 and CDR2 sequences are SEHNR and FQNEAQ (reference sequence). This CDR3 comprises 17 residues. CDR3 sequence reads: CASSLWEGAGRDQPQHF. Written as DNA, the CDR3 is TGTGCCAGCAGCTTATGGGAGGGGGCCGGTAGAGATCAGCCCCAGCATTTT.

This clone was picked up a small number of times. The chain employs TRBV5-1 and TRBJ2-1; D might be TRBD2 (7 bases). Germline CDR1 SGHRS, CDR2 YFSETQ. This CDR3 is 16 amino acids long. The V and J ends lost 4 bases and 6 bases respectively, with 20 bases between them. The CDR3 bases are TGCGCCAGCAGCGCGGTCCCTAGCGGAGGGGGCAATGAGCAGTTCTTC. Its protein product is CASSAVPSGGGNEQFF.

The rearrangement links TRBV7-8 to TRBJ1-3; weak D call: TRBD1 (5 bases). The CDR3 has 16 residues. V was cut by 5 bases and J by 0 bases, with 14 bases left in between. CDR1 is SGHVS, CDR2 FQNEAQ, per germline. CDR3 residues: CASSQRAGYSGNTIYF. The CDR3 DNA sequence: TGTGCCAGCAGCCAACGGGCAGGGTACTCTGGAAACACCATATATTTT.

The J gene is TRBJ2-5, the V gene TRBV27; 9 nucleotides match TRBD2. J lost 1 base, V lost 6 bases, and 15 bases had no gene match. The CDR3 runs to 18 residues. Germline V gene data show CDR1 as MNHEY and CDR2 as SMNVEV (reference sequence). CDR3 protein: CASSGYGTSREIQETQYF. As DNA, the CDR3 is TGTGCCAGCAGCGGGTACGGGACTAGCAGAGAAATCCAAGAGACCCAGTACTTC.

The chain carries TRBV28 and TRBJ1-2; D ambiguous. V was pared by 2 bases and J by 0 bases, with 13 bases between. The CDR3 runs 16 residues. Per germline, CDR1 MDHEN and CDR2 SYDVKM. CDR3 sequence (DNA): TGTGCCAGCAGTTTACCTGGGCAGATCTCTAACTATGGCTACACCTTC. Encoded protein: CASSLPGQISNYGYTF.

The chain is built from TRBV27 and TRBJ1-5; 7 bases line up with TRBD1. The length of the CDR3 is 16 residues. Trimming took 3 bases from V and 7 from J; bases not matched to a gene: 12. Germline assignment: CDR1 MNHEY and CDR2 SMNVEV (reference sequence). CDR3 in amino acids: CASSFTGVGTRQPQHF. CDR3 nucleotide sequence: TGTGCCAGCAGTTTTACAGGGGTCGGCACAAGGCAGCCCCAGCATTTT.

This rearrangement joins TRBV5-1 to TRBJ2-3; D gene uncertain. V was trimmed by 6 bases and J by 7 bases, leaving 9 bases between them. This CDR3 spans 11 amino acids. Germline CDR1 reads SGHRS; CDR2 reads YFSETQ. The CDR3 protein is CASTPGNTQYF. The CDR3 bases are TGCGCCAGCACTCCGGGCAATACGCAGTATTTT.